Below, one TCR beta chain is given with its context. The antigen is not known. Some clones are missing from TCRdb's copy, which holds only in-frame ones; the method was immunoSEQ multiplex PCR. The table lists 30,000 to 35,000 clones, about 89% of them singletons, with about 3.2% in the top ten. This record belongs to a study of T cells in localized non-small cell lung cancer. Study-wide results and limits: Among blood samples, higher T cell density accompanied longer overall survival. Sequencing involved a lone tumor region, leaving heterogeneity possible. Maximal T cell clonality occurred in uninvolved adjacent lung, with tumor ranking below it. Adjacent lung exhibited a median of approximately 59 among the 100 most abundant tumor clones.

The starting material was peripheral blood, obtained before any cancer treatment. This receptor was obtained from a female donor at least 60 years old with stage I lung adenocarcinoma.

CDR3 coding DNA: TGTGCCAGCAGCTGGGCCCGGGGAGAGCCCCAGCATTTT. Translating it yields CASSWARGEPQHF. The chain carries TRBV7-2 and TRBJ1-5; no reliable D call. V was shortened by 4 bases and J by 8 bases, with 12 bases between the two germline ends. The CDR3 runs to 13 residues. Germline CDR1 is SGHTA and CDR2 is FQGNSA. The entire variable domain, with the rest obtained from reference TRBV7-2 and TRBJ1-5, is as follows: GAGVSQSPSNKVTEKGKDVELRCDPISGHTALYWYRQSLGQGLEFLIYFQGNSAPDKSGLPSDRFSAERTGGSVSTLTIQRTQQEDSAVYLCASSWARGEPQHFGDGTRLSIL.